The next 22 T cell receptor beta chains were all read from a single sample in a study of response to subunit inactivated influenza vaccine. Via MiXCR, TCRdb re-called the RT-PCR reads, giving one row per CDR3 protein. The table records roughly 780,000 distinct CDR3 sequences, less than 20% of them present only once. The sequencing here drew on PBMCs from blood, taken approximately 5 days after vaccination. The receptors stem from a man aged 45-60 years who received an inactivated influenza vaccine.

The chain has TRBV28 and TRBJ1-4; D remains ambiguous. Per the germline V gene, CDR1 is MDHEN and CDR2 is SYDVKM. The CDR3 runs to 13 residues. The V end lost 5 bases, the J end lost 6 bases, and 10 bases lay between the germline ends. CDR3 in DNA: TGTGCCAGCAGTAACAGCAATGATGAAAAACTGTTTTTT. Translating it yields CASSNSNDEKLFF.

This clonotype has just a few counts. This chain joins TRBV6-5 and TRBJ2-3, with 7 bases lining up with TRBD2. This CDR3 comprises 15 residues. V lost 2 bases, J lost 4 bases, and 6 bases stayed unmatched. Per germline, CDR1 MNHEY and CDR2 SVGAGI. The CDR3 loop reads CASSYGGVVADTQYF. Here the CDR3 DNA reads TGTGCCAGCAGTTACGGGGGGGTGGTCGCAGATACGCAGTATTTT.

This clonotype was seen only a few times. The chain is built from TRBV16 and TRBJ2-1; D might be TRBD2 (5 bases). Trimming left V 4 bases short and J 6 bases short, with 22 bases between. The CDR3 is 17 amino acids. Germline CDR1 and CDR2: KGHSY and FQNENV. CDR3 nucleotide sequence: TGTGCCAGCAGCCTCAAACAATCTCGGGGTTTGGGCAATGAGCAGTTCTTC. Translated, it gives CASSLKQSRGLGNEQFF.

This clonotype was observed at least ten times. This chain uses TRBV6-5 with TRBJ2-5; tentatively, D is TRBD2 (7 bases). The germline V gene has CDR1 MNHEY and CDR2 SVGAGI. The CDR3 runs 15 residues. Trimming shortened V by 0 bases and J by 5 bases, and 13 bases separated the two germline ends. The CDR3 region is CASSYSGGQRETQYF. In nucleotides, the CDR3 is TGTGCCAGCAGTTACTCCGGGGGGCAGAGGGAGACCCAGTACTTC.

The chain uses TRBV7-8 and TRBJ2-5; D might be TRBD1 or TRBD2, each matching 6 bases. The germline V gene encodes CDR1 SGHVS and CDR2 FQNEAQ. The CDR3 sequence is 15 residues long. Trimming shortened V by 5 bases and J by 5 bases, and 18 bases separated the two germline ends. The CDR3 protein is CASSPRHGGGETQYF. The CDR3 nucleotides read TGTGCCAGCAGCCCCCGACACGGAGGGGGTGAGACCCAGTACTTC. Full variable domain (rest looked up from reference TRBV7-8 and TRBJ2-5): GAGVSQSPRYKVAKRGQDVALRCDPISGHVSLFWYQQALGQGPEFLTYFQNEAQLDKSGLPSDRFFAERPEGSVSTLKIQRTQQEDSAVYLCASSPRHGGGETQYFGPGTRLLVL.

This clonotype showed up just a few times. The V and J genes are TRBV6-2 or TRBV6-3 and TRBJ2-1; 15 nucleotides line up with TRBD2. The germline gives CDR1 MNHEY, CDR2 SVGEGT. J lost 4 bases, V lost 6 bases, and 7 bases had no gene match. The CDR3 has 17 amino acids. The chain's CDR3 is CASSTGLAGGPYNEQFF. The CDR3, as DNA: TGTGCCAGCAGCACAGGACTAGCGGGAGGGCCATACAATGAGCAGTTCTTC.

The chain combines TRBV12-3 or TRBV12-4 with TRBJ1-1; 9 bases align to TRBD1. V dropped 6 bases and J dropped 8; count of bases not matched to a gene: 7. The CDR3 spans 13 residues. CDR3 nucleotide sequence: TGTGCCAGCAGATTCCGGGACAGGGCGGAAGCTTTCTTT. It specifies CASRFRDRAEAFF.

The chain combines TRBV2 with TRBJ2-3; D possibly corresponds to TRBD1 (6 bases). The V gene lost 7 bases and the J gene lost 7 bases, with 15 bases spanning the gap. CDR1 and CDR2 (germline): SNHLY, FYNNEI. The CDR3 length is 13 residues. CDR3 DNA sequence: TGTGCCAGCAATCCAGGGACATCGCATACGCAGTATTTT. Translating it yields CASNPGTSHTQYF.

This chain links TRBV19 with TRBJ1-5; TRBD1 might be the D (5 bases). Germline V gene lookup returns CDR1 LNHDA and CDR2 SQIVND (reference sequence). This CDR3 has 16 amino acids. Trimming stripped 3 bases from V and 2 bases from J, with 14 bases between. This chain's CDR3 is CASSITGQRGNQPQHF. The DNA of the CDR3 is TGTGCCAGTAGTATTACGGGGCAGAGAGGCAATCAGCCCCAGCATTTT.

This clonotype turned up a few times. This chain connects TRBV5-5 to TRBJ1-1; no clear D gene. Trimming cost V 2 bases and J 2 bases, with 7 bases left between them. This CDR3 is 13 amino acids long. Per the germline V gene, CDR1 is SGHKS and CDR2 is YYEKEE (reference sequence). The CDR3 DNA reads TGTGCCAGCAGCTTTGACATCAACACTGAAGCTTTCTTT. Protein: CASSFDINTEAFF.

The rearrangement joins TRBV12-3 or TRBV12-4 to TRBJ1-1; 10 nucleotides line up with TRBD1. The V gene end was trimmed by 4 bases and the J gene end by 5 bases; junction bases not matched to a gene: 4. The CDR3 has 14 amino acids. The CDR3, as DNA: TGTGCCAGCAGTTGGGGGACAGGGGATACTGAAGCTTTCTTT. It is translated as CASSWGTGDTEAFF.

The CDR3 nucleotides are TGTGCCAGCAGTTTATTCAACTTGGGAATGGTGAATGAGCAGTTCTTC. Protein sequence: CASSLFNLGMVNEQFF. The rearrangement links TRBV27 to TRBJ2-1; D remains ambiguous. Germline CDR1 and CDR2: MNHEY and SMNVEV (reference sequence). Trimming left V 1 base short and J 7 bases short, with 17 bases between. The CDR3 contains 16 residues.

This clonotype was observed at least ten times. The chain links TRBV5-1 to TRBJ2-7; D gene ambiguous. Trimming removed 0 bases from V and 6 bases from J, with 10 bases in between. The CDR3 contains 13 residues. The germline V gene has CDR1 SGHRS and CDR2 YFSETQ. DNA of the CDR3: TGCGCCAGCAGCTTGGCCGTCGGTGCCGAGCAGTACTTC. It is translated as CASSLAVGAEQYF.

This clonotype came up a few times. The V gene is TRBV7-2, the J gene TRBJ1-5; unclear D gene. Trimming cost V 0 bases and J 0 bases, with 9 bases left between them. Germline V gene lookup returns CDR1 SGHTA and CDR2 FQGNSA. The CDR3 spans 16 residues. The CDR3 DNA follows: TGTGCCAGCAGCTTAGCGTTCACATATAGCAATCAGCCCCAGCATTTT. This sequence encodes CASSLAFTYSNQPQHF. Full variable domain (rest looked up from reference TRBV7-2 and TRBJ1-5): GAGVSQSPSNKVTEKGKDVELRCDPISGHTALYWYRQSLGQGLEFLIYFQGNSAPDKSGLPSDRFSAERTGGSVSTLTIQRTQQEDSAVYLCASSLAFTYSNQPQHFGDGTRLSIL.

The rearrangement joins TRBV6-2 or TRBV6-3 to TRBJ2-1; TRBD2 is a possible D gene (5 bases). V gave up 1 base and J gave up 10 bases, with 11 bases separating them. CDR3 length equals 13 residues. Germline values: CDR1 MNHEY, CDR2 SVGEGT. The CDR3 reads CASSYFERGEQFF. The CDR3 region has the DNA TGTGCCAGCAGTTACTTCGAGAGAGGGGAGCAGTTCTTC.

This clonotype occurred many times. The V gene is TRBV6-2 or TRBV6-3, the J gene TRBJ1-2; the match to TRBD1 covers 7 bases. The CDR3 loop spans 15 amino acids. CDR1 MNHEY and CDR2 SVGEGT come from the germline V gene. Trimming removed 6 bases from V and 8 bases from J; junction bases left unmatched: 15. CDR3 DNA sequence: TGTGCCAGCAGGACTCGACTGACAGGGATAGGCGGCTACACCTTC. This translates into CASRTRLTGIGGYTF.

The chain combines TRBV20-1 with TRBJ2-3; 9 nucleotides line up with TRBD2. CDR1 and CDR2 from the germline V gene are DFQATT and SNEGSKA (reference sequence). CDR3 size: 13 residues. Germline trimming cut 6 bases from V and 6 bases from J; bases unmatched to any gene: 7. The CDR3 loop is CSAAGGPGDTQYF. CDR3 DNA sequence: TGCAGTGCGGCGGGAGGGCCGGGCGATACGCAGTATTTT.

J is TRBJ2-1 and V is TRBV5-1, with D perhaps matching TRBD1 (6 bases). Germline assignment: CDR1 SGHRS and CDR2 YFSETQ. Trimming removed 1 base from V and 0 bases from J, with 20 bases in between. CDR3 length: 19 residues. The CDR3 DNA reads TGCGCCAGCAGCTTGCCCCGGGACATCAACTGGGGCTCCTACAATGAGCAGTTCTTC. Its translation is CASSLPRDINWGSYNEQFF.

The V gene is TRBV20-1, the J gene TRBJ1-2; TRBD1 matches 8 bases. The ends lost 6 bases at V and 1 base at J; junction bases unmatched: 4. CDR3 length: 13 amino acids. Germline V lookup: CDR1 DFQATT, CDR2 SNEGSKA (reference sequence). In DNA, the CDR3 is TGCAGTGCGCAGGACAGGGTTAACTATGGCTACACCTTC. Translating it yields CSAQDRVNYGYTF.

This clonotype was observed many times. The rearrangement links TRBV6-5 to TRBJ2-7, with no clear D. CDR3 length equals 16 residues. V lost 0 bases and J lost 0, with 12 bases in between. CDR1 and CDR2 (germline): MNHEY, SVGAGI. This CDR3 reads CASSYSQAVSSYEQYF. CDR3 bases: TGTGCCAGCAGTTACTCCCAGGCTGTAAGCTCCTACGAGCAGTACTTC.

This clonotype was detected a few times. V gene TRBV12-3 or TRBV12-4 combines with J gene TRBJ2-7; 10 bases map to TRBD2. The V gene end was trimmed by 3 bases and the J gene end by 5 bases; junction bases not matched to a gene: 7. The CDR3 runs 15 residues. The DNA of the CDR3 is TGTGCCAGCAGTTTCGGTAGCGGGAGGCCCGACGAGCAGTACTTC. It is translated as CASSFGSGRPDEQYF.

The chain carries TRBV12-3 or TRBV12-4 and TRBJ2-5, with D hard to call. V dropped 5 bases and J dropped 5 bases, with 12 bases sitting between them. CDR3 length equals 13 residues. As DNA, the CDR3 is TGTGCCAGCAGTAGGCTTCGTGGGGAGACCCAGTACTTC. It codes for CASSRLRGETQYF.